This T cell receptor (beta chain) was sequenced during a study of OX40 agonist ivuxolimab in advanced cancers. Study-level information: A history of anti-PD-1, anti-PD-L1 or anti-CTLA-4 therapy was acceptable, and about 37% had some.

A few counts support this clone. Some clones are missing from TCRdb's copy, which holds only in-frame ones; the method was immunoSEQ multiplex PCR. The repertoire includes 65,000 to 80,000 clones, 85% of them detected once, and 0.68% sits in the top ten. Germline V gene sequence: CDR1 SGHRS, CDR2 YFSETQ. The CDR3 consists of 16 residues. Trimming removed 4 bases from V and 7 bases from J; junction bases left unmatched: 9. The material sequenced was CD4+ or CD8+ T cells sorted from blood, taken in a trial of the OX40 agonist ivuxolimab. This chain connects TRBV5-1 to TRBJ1-5; 12 nucleotides line up with TRBD1. This TCR came from an adult with an advanced solid tumor such as melanoma, head and neck, liver or kidney cancer. The CDR3 sequence is CASSPGTGGSGQPQHF. CDR3 nucleotide sequence: TGCGCCAGCAGCCCCGGGACAGGGGGCTCGGGGCAGCCCCAGCATTTT.